The source of this T cell receptor beta chain is a study of T cells in tuberculosis. Study background: Sequenced TCRs come from CD1B-GMM tetramer-binding T cells. Samples predate treatment or fall within its first 7 days.

General observations from the study: Active tuberculosis TCR-alpha repertoires lay closer to GMM-specific TCRs than IGRA-negative controls, suggesting clonal expansion. The TCR-beta difference was not significant; alpha differences partly reflected length.

Indicated time point: new active TB diagnosis, blood taken before or within 7 days of starting treatment. This CDR3 comprises 13 residues. The V and J ends lost 7 bases and 5 bases respectively, with 14 bases between them. In germline, CDR1 is ENHRY, CDR2 SYGVKD. The method was immunoSEQ multiplex PCR; TCRdb's version includes in-frame clones alone and lacks a portion of them. The sample holds 30,000 to 35,000 clones, about 85% seen once. Note on this clone: Its antigen is as yet unknown.

This chain uses TRBV10-3 with TRBJ1-2; a weak D match, TRBD1 (6 bases). The sequence was obtained from an adult with tuberculosis. This specimen was PBMCs, taken at tuberculosis diagnosis. In nucleotides, the CDR3 is TGTGCCATCACCCCAGGGGAAGGTTATGGCTACACCTTC. Its translation: CAITPGEGYGYTF.